This T cell receptor (beta chain) came from a study of OX40 agonist ivuxolimab in advanced cancers. For the study at large: Ivuxolimab, an antibody acting as an agonist of OX40 (CD134), was used to treat patients.

Study-level findings and limits: The antigen specificity of the peripheral T cells (those that were expanded) was not determined. Some patients without response likewise showed low normalized clonal expansion. Circulating CD4+ and CD8+ T cells showed clonal expansion by week 6 at 0.1 to 3.0 mg/kg.

As to this clone: Its antigen is undetermined.

V lost 3 bases to trimming and J lost 7 bases; unmatched junction nucleotides: 6. This CDR3 is 13 amino acids long. CDR1 is SGHAT and CDR2 is FQNNGV in the germline V gene. Assay: immunoSEQ multiplex PCR; the TCRdb copy retains only in-frame clones and omits some. The repertoire holds roughly 90,000 clones, with roughly 93% as singletons. The source of this sequence is an adult with an advanced solid tumor such as melanoma, head and neck, liver or kidney cancer. The sequences come from CD4+ or CD8+ T cells sorted from blood, collected in a trial of the OX40 agonist ivuxolimab. The J gene is TRBJ2-7, the V gene TRBV11-2, with TRBD1 matching 7 bases. The CDR3 DNA sequence: TGTGCCAGCAGCTTGTTAGGCAGGGGGGAGCAGTACTTC. This translates into CASSLLGRGEQYF.